This T cell receptor (beta chain) was sequenced in a study of metastatic and nonmetastatic thyroid tumors. Overall study context: Across blood and tumor or nodule tissue, repertoires from malignant and benign thyroid patients were compared with one another. Findings and limits, study-wide: Relative to benign nodules, malignant thyroid tumors were reportedly characterized by significantly elevated TCR beta diversity in blood and tumor.

In the original processing: What underpinned the distant-metastasis classifier for papillary thyroid cancer was the set of CDR3 differences across clinicopathological groups. TCRdb redid the clone calls on the PCR reads using MiXCR. TCRdb, not the authors, supplied the V and J calls. The table shows about 25,000 clones, with about 13% occurring only once. At least ten counts were recorded for this clone. Antigen specificity is unknown. Prior to thyroid surgery, none of the patients had received any treatment. The TCR was taken from a female donor with papillary thyroid cancer or a benign thyroid nodule (not recorded which). Some clones in this sample may be carry-over from other donors' samples. Sequenced sample: blood.

The CDR3 DNA sequence: TGTGCCAGCAGCTTGGATTTTGCCTCCTACGAGCAGTACTTC. Residues: CASSLDFASYEQYF. V and J are TRBV5-4 and TRBJ2-7, with no clear D. The CDR3 is 14 residues long. Germline values: CDR1 SGHNT, CDR2 YYREEE (reference sequence). V gave up 0 bases and J gave up 0 bases, with 7 bases separating them. Together with reference TRBV5-4 and TRBJ2-7, the CDR3 gives the full variable domain: ETGVTQSPTHLIKTRGQQVTLRCSSQSGHNTVSWYQQALGQGPQFIFQYYREEENGRGNFPPRFSGLQFPNYSSELNVNALELDDSALYLCASSLDFASYEQYFGPGTRLTVT.